In this sample, the clone carrying this TCR beta chain turned up many times. This specimen belongs to a study of regulatory T cells in long-lasting Graves disease. Study background: More than 5 years of antithyroid drugs with positive TSH receptor antibodies defined persistent Graves' disease.

Documented time point: persistent/refractory GD, antithyroid drugs over 5 years with positive TRAb. Scientists built the TCR library using RNA that was extracted from PBMCs. Patients hailed from an endocrinology department in Xi'an, China. Combining iRepertoire HTBI primers with Arm-PCR of CDR3 regions, the authors built TCR beta libraries. MiXCR was run by TCRdb on the multiplex PCR reads, yielding one entry per CDR3 protein. The profile shows roughly 430,000 distinct CDR3 sequences, approximately 22% of them singletons. Germline CDR1 and CDR2: SGHNT and YENEEA. The CDR3 runs to 15 residues. With 5 bases clipped from V and 6 bases from J, the junction kept 4 bases outside the gene matches.

The origin of this receptor is a female donor with Graves disease. This sample comprised peripheral blood mononuclear cells (PBMCs), obtained when the disease was refractory, from a patient treated with antithyroid drugs. V is TRBV11-3 and J is TRBJ2-2; TRBD2 matches at 12 bases. CDR3 sequence reads: CASSETSGSPGELFF. DNA for the CDR3: TGTGCCAGCAGCGAGACTAGCGGGAGCCCCGGGGAGCTGTTTTTT.